These 2 T cell receptor beta chains were sequenced from one sample in a study of blood T cell repertoires in COVID-19. Repertoires were generated with immunoSEQ multiplex PCR, while TCRdb's copy carries only in-frame clones and drops some. The sample includes more than 200,000 clones, 87% of them seen just once. Material: PBMCs or T cells enriched from blood (not recorded which). These receptors were obtained from a man aged 25 to 40 in a cohort exposed to, infected with or recovered from COVID-19 (not recorded which).

V gene TRBV5-1 combines with J gene TRBJ1-2; 7 nucleotides line up with TRBD1. This CDR3 spans 15 amino acids. Germline CDR1 reads SGHRS; CDR2 reads YFSETQ. V was pared by 3 bases and J by 2 bases, with 7 bases of the junction left unmatched. CDR3 nucleotide sequence: TGCGCCAGCAGCTCGGACAGGAAGGTCAACTATGGCTACACCTTC. Translating gives CASSSDRKVNYGYTF.

The chain employs TRBV7-9 and TRBJ2-1, with 9 bases identical to TRBD2. After removal of 0 bases from V and 7 bases from J, the junction contained 10 bases not matched to a gene. Germline CDR1 and CDR2: SEHNR and FQNEAQ (reference sequence). CDR3 length: 17 amino acids. The CDR3 region has the DNA TGTGCCAGCAGCTTAGCTTCGGCGGGAGGGCCTCGGAATGAGCAGTTCTTC. This sequence encodes CASSLASAGGPRNEQFF.